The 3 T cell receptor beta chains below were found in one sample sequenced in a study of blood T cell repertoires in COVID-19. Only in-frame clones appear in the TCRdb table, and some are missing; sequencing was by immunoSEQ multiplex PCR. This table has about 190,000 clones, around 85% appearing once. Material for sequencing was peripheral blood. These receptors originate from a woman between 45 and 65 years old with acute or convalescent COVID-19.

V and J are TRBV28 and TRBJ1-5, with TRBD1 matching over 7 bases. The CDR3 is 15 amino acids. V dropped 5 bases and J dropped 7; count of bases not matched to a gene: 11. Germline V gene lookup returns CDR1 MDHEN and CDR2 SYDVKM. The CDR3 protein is CASSREGQYWQPQHF. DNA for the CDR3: TGTGCCAGCAGTAGAGAGGGACAGTATTGGCAGCCCCAGCATTTT.

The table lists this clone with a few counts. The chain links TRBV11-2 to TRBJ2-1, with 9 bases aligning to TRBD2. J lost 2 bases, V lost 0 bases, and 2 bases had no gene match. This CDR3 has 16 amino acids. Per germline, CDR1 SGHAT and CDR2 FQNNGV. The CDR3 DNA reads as TGTGCCAGCAGCTTAGAGATAGCGGGGGCCTACAATGAGCAGTTCTTC. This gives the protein CASSLEIAGAYNEQFF.

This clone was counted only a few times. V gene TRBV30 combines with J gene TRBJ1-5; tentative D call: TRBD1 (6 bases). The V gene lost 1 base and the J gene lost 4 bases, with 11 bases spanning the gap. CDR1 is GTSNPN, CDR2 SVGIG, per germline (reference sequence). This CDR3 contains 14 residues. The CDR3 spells CAWSGGRGNQPQHF. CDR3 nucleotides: TGTGCCTGGAGTGGGGGGCGCGGAAATCAGCCCCAGCATTTT.